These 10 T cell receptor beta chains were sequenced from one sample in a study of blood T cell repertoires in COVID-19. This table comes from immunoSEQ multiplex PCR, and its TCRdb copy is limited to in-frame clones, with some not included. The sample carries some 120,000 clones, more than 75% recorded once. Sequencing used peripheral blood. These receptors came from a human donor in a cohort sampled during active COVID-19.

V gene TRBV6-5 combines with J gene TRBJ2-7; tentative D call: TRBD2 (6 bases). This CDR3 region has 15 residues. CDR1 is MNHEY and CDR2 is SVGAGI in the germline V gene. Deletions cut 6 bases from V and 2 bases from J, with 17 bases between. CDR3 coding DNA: TGTGCCAGCAGATCCCTACCTAGCGCCACCTACGAGCAGTACTTC. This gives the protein CASRSLPSATYEQYF.

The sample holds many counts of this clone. The CDR3 reads CASNAQENEKLFF. The CDR3 DNA sequence: TGTGCCAGCAATGCACAGGAGAATGAAAAACTGTTTTTT. The V gene is TRBV6-5, the J gene TRBJ1-4, with a possible D match to TRBD1 (5 bases). Trimming cost V 7 bases and J 5 bases, with 11 bases left between them. This CDR3 has 13 amino acids. Germline V gene sequence: CDR1 MNHEY, CDR2 SVGAGI.

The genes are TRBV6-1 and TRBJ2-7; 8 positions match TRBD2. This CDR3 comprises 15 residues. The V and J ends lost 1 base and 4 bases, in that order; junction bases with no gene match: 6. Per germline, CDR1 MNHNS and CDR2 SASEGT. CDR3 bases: TGTGCCAGCAGTGAAGTGGGAGCGGGAGCTTACGAGCAGTACTTC. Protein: CASSEVGAGAYEQYF.

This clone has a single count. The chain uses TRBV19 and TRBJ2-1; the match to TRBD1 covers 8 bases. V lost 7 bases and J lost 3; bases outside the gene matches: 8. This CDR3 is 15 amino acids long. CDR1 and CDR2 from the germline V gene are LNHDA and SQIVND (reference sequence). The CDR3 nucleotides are TGTGCCAGTAACCCAGGGGGCGCGAACTACAATGAGCAGTTCTTC. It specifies CASNPGGANYNEQFF.

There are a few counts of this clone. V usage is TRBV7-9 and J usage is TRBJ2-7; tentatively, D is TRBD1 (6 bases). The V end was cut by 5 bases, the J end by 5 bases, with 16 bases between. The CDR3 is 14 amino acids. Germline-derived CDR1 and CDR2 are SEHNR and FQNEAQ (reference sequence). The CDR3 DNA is TGTGCCAGCAGCCAGGGACACGGGGCCCACGAGCAGTACTTC. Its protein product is CASSQGHGAHEQYF.

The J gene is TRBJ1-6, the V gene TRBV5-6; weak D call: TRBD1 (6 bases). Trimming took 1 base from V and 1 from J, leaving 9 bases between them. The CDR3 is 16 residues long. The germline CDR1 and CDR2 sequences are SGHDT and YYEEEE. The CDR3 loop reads CASSLQGSSYNSPLHF. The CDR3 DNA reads TGTGCCAGCAGCTTGCAGGGGAGTTCCTATAATTCACCCCTCCACTTT.

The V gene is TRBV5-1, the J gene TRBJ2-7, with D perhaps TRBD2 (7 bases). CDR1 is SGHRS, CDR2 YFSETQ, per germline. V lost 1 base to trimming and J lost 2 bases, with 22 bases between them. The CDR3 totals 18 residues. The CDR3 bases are TGCGCCAGCAGCTTGAGGGGGGGCTTGTCGGGGACGGCCTACGAGCAGTACTTC. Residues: CASSLRGGLSGTAYEQYF.

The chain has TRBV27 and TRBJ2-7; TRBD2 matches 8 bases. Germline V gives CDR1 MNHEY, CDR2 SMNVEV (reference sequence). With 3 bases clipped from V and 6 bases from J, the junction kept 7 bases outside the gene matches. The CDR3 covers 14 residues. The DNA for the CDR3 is TGTGCCAGCAGTTTGTTTACTAGCGGCTTCGAGCAGTACTTC. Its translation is CASSLFTSGFEQYF.

DNA for the CDR3: TGTGCCAGCAGTGAAAGGGGGTCAGTGAACACTGAAGCTTTCTTT. This translates into CASSERGSVNTEAFF. The gene calls are TRBV2 and TRBJ1-1; possibly TRBD1 for D (6 bases). Germline V gene data show CDR1 as SNHLY and CDR2 as FYNNEI. CDR3 size: 15 residues. V lost 2 bases to trimming and J lost 0 bases, with 10 bases between them.

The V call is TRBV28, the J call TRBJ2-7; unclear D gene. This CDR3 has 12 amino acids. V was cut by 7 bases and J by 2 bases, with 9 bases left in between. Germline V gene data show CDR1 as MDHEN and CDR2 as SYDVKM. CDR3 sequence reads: CASKHPAYEQYF. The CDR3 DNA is TGTGCCAGCAAACATCCAGCCTACGAGCAGTACTTC.